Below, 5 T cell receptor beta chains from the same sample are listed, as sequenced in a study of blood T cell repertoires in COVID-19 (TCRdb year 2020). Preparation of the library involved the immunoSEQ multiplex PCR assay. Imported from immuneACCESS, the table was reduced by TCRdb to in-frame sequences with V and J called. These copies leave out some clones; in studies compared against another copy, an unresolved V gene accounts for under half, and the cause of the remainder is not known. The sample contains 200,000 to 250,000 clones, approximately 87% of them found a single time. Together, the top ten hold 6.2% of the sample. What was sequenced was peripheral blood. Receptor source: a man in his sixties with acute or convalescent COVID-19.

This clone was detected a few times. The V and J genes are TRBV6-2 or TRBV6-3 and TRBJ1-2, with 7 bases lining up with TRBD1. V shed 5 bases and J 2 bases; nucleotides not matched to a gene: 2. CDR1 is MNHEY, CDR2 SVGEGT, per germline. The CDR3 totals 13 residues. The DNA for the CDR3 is TGTGCCAGCAGTAAGGGACAGAACTATGGCTACACCTTC. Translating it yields CASSKGQNYGYTF.

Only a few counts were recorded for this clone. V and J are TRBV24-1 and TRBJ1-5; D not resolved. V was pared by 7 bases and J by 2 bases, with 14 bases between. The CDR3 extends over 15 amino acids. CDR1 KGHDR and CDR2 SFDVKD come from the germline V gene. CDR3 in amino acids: CATRPGIVGNQPQHF. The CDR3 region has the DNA TGTGCCACCAGGCCGGGAATAGTGGGCAATCAGCCCCAGCATTTT.

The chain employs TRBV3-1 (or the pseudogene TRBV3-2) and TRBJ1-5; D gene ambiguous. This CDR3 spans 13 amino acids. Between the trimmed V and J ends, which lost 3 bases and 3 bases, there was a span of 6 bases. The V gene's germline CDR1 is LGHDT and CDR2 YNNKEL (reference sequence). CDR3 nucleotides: TGTGCCAGCAGCCAGGGCCCCAATCAGCCCCAGCATTTT. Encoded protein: CASSQGPNQPQHF.

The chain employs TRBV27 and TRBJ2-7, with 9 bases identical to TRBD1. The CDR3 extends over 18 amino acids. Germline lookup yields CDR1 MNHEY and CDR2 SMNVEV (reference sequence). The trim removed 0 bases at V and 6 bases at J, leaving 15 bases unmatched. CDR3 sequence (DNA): TGTGCCAGCAGTTTATCGAATCTTTTTGGGACAGGGTCTCCCGAGCAGTACTTC. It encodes CASSLSNLFGTGSPEQYF.

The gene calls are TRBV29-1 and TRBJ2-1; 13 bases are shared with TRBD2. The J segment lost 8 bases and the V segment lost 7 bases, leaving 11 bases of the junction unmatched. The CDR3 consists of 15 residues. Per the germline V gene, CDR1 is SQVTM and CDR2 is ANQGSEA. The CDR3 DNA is TGCAGCGCCGCCATCGGACTAGCGGGAGTGTATGAGCAGTTCTTC. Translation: CSAAIGLAGVYEQFF.